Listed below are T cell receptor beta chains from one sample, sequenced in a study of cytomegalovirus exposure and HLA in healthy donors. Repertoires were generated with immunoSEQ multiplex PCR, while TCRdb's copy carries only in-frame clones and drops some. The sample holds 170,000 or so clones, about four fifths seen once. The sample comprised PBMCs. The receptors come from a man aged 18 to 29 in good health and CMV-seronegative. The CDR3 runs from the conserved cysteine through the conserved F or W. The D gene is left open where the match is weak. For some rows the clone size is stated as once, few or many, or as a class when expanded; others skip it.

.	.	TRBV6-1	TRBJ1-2	TGTGCCAGCAGCCTCCTTTTTCGTACAGGGAATGGCTACACCTTC	CASSLLFRTGNGYTF
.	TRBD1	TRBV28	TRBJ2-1	TGTGCCAGCAGTTTAAGGGACAGGGTCAATGAGCAGTTCTTC	CASSLRDRVNEQFF
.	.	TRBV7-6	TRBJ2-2	TGTGCCAGCAGCGAGACTAGTTTAGGGGAGCTGTTTTTT	CASSETSLGELFF
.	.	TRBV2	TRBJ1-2	TGTGCCAGCAGTGGAGATATCTATGGCTACACCTTC	CASSGDIYGYTF
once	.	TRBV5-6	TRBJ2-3	TGTGCCAGCAGCTATCGGACTACCGGCCGCACAGATACGCAGTATTTT	CASSYRTTGRTDTQYF
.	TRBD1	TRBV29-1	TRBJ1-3	TGCAGCGCAGTACAGGGGTCAGATATTTCCTCTGGAAACACCATATATTTT	CSAVQGSDISSGNTIYF
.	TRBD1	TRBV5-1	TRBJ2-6	TGCGCCAGCAGCTTGGGGACAGGGTGGACCTCTGGGGCCAACGTCCTGACTTTC	CASSLGTGWTSGANVLTF
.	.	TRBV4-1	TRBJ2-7	TGCGCCAGCGGCCAGCTGTCTTCCACGACAGGATTAACCTACGAGCAGTACTTC	CASGQLSSTTGLTYEQYF
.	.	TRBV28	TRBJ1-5	TGTGCCAGCAGTTTATCGACCGGGGTCCCTCAGCCCCAGCATTTT	CASSLSTGVPQPQHF
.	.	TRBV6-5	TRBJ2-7	TGTGCCAGCAGCGCTAGTTTATCCTACGAGCAGTACTTC	CASSASLSYEQYF
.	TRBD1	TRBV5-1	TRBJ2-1	TGCGCCAGCAGCTTTTACCCACAGGGGATGGGGTACAATGAGCAGTTCTTC	CASSFYPQGMGYNEQFF
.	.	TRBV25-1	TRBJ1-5	TGTGCCAGCAGACAGGGCAATCAGCCCCAGCATTTT	CASRQGNQPQHF
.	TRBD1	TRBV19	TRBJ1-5	TGTGCCAGCCGACAGGGTAGGAGCAATCAGCCCCAGCATTTT	CASRQGRSNQPQHF
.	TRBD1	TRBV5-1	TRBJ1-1	TGCGCCAGCAGCGCCAGACAGGGGGCTTCGTCTGAAGCTTTCTTT	CASSARQGASSEAFF
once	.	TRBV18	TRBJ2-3	TGTGCCAGCTCACCACCGTTCTCAGATACGCAGTATTTT	CASSPPFSDTQYF
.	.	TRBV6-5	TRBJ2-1	TGTGCCAGCAGTTCTATTTCTAGCTCCTACAATGAGCAGTTCTTC	CASSSISSSYNEQFF
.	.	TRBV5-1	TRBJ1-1	TGCGCCAGCAGCCTAACAGGGAGGGACACTGAAGCTTTCTTT	CASSLTGRDTEAFF
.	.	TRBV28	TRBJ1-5	TGTGCCAGCAGTTCAGGGAATCAGCCCCAGCATTTT	CASSSGNQPQHF
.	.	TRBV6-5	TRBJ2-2	TGTGCCAGCAGTTGGGTGTTCGGGTCAACCGGGGAGCTGTTTTTT	CASSWVFGSTGELFF
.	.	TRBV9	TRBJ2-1	TGTGCCAGCAGCGGCTGGACTGGCGGGGATGAGCAGTTCTTC	CASSGWTGGDEQFF